One and the same sample provided the 14 T cell receptor beta chains below, sequenced in a study of T cell responses to AZD1222 COVID-19 vaccine. Assay: immunoSEQ multiplex PCR; the TCRdb copy retains only in-frame clones and omits some. Among about 180,000 clones listed, just under 90% were seen once. Sequencing was performed on peripheral blood, taken 28 days after the second dose of the MenACWY control vaccine. The receptors stem from an adult who received the MenACWY meningococcal vaccine as a control.

The rearrangement joins TRBV5-1 to TRBJ2-7, with TRBD2 as a possible D gene (5 bases). Germline V gene lookup returns CDR1 SGHRS and CDR2 YFSETQ. The CDR3 is 14 amino acids. V lost 0 bases and J 4 bases, leaving 11 bases between the germline ends. CDR3 nucleotides: TGCGCCAGCAGCTTGGGTGGACTCGCGTACGAGCAGTACTTC. It codes for CASSLGGLAYEQYF.

CDR3 sequence: CASSFWREEGEQFF. CDR3 coding DNA: TGTGCCAGCAGTTTCTGGCGGGAGGAGGGGGAGCAGTTCTTC. This sequence joins TRBV27 and TRBJ2-1; 8 bases line up with TRBD2. The CDR3 runs 14 residues. Germline V gene data show CDR1 as MNHEY and CDR2 as SMNVEV (reference sequence). After removal of 3 bases from V and 10 bases from J, the junction contained 8 bases not matched to a gene.

The chain employs TRBV3-1 (or the pseudogene TRBV3-2) and TRBJ2-5, with D perhaps matching TRBD2 (6 bases). Germline V gene lookup returns CDR1 LGHDT and CDR2 YNNKEL (reference sequence). With 2 bases removed from V and 1 base from J, the gap between germline ends came to 11 bases. This CDR3 has 15 amino acids. CDR3 DNA sequence: TGTGCCAGCAGCCAATTGGCGGGAACCCAAGAGACCCAGTACTTC. Translating it yields CASSQLAGTQETQYF.

The J gene is TRBJ2-2, the V gene TRBV7-2, with D perhaps matching TRBD2 (5 bases). CDR1 and CDR2 from the germline V gene are SGHTA and FQGNSA. The CDR3 runs 18 residues. The V end was cut by 3 bases, the J end by 5 bases, with 22 bases between. CDR3 region: CASSLQPGFLTGTGELFF. The CDR3 DNA is TGTGCCAGCAGCTTGCAACCGGGCTTCCTCACGGGGACCGGGGAGCTGTTTTTT.

This rearrangement joins TRBV28 to TRBJ2-7; 7 positions match TRBD2. Germline CDR1 reads MDHEN; CDR2 reads SYDVKM. The CDR3 has 13 amino acids. V trimming: 7 bases; J trimming: 2 bases; junction bases outside the gene matches: 5. CDR3 sequence reads: CASIQGGTYEQYF. In nucleotides, the CDR3 is TGTGCCAGCATTCAGGGAGGGACCTACGAGCAGTACTTC.

The chain couples TRBV28 to TRBJ1-5, with D tentatively TRBD1 (5 bases). Germline CDR1 and CDR2: MDHEN and SYDVKM. This CDR3 is 17 amino acids long. With 4 bases removed from V and 0 bases from J, the gap between germline ends came to 16 bases. The CDR3 nucleotides read TGTGCCAGCAGTTCCTCATCGGGACCGATTAGCAATCAGCCCCAGCATTTT. Translation gives CASSSSSGPISNQPQHF.

This chain uses TRBV30 with TRBJ1-4; D remains unclear. Trimming left V 2 bases short and J 6 bases short, with 7 bases between. This CDR3 contains 12 residues. Germline V gives CDR1 GTSNPN, CDR2 SVGIG (reference sequence). CDR3 sequence reads: CAWSLVDEKLFF. The CDR3 bases are TGTGCCTGGAGTCTGGTGGATGAAAAACTGTTTTTT.

The chain combines TRBV5-5 with TRBJ2-3; maybe TRBD2 (6 bases). CDR3 length: 15 residues. Looked up from germline, CDR1 is SGHKS and CDR2 is YYEKEE (reference sequence). The V gene lost 4 bases and the J gene lost 1 base, with 13 bases spanning the gap. CDR3 region: CASSTGTLRTDTQYF. The CDR3, as DNA: TGTGCCAGCAGCACCGGGACTTTACGCACAGATACGCAGTATTTT.

The chain combines TRBV9 with TRBJ2-1; the D gene is possibly TRBD1 (6 bases). Per germline, CDR1 SGDLS and CDR2 YYNGEE. This CDR3 comprises 15 residues. The V and J ends lost 0 bases and 1 base respectively, with 8 bases between them. CDR3 sequence (DNA): TGTGCCAGCAGCGTAGGGCAGGGGTCCTACAATGAGCAGTTCTTC. It translates to CASSVGQGSYNEQFF.

The V call is TRBV5-5, the J call TRBJ1-4; D unclear. CDR3 length: 15 amino acids. Germline V lookup: CDR1 SGHKS, CDR2 YYEKEE (reference sequence). The V and J ends lost 4 bases and 7 bases respectively, with 17 bases between them. The DNA for the CDR3 is TGTGCCAGCAGCATGCAAACCGGGTCGGGTGAAAAACTGTTTTTT. It translates to CASSMQTGSGEKLFF.

This chain joins TRBV28 and TRBJ2-7, with D maybe TRBD2 (6 bases). Germline V CDR1 and CDR2: MDHEN, SYDVKM. V was clipped by 4 bases and J by 2 bases, with 18 bases between them. This CDR3 spans 16 amino acids. CDR3 DNA: TGTGCCAGCAGTTGGGGGGAAGCGGCTGGCCCCTACGAGCAGTACTTC. It encodes CASSWGEAAGPYEQYF.

The CDR3 nucleotides are TGTGCCAGCAGCTTAGCGGGGACCGAAGGCTACACCTTC. This sequence encodes CASSLAGTEGYTF. The genes are TRBV7-2 and TRBJ1-2; a possible D gene is TRBD1 (5 bases). Per the germline V gene, CDR1 is SGHTA and CDR2 is FQGNSA. V lost 0 bases and J 8 bases, leaving 10 bases between the germline ends. The CDR3 has 13 residues.

The table lists this clone with a count of one. Other nucleotide sequences from this sample produce the same CDR3. The chain recombines TRBV5-1 with TRBJ1-2; 8 nucleotides agree with TRBD1. After removal of 5 bases from V and 8 bases from J, the junction contained 8 bases not matched to a gene. The CDR3 runs to 13 residues. Germline CDR1 reads SGHRS; CDR2 reads YFSETQ. The CDR3 DNA sequence: TGCGCCAGCAGTTCCCAGGGGGCAGAAGGCTACACCTTC. Translation: CASSSQGAEGYTF.

V is TRBV19 and J is TRBJ2-6; D is uncertain. V lost 0 bases and J lost 3, with 9 bases in between. CDR3 length equals 16 residues. Germline V CDR1 and CDR2: LNHDA, SQIVND (reference sequence). The CDR3 DNA sequence: TGTGCCAGTAGTATAGAGGGAAAAGGTGGGGCCAACGTCCTGACTTTC. It yields the protein CASSIEGKGGANVLTF.